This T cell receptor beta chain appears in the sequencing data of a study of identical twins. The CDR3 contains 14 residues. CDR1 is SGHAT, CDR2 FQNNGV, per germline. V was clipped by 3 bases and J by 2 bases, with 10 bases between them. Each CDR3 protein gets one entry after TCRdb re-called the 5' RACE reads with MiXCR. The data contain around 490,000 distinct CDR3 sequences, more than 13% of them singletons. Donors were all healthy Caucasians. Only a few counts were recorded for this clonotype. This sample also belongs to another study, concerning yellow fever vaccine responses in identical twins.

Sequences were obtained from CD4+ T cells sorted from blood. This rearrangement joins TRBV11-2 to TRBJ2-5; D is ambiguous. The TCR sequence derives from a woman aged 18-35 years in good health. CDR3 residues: CASSFRTVQETQYF. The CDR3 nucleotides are TGTGCCAGCAGCTTCAGGACCGTACAAGAGACCCAGTACTTC. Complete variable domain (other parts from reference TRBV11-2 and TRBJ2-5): EAGVAQSPRYKIIEKRQSVAFWCNPISGHATLYWYQQILGQGPKLLIQFQNNGVVDDSQLPKDRFSAERLKGVDSTLKIQPAKLEDSAVYLCASSFRTVQETQYFGPGTRLLVL.